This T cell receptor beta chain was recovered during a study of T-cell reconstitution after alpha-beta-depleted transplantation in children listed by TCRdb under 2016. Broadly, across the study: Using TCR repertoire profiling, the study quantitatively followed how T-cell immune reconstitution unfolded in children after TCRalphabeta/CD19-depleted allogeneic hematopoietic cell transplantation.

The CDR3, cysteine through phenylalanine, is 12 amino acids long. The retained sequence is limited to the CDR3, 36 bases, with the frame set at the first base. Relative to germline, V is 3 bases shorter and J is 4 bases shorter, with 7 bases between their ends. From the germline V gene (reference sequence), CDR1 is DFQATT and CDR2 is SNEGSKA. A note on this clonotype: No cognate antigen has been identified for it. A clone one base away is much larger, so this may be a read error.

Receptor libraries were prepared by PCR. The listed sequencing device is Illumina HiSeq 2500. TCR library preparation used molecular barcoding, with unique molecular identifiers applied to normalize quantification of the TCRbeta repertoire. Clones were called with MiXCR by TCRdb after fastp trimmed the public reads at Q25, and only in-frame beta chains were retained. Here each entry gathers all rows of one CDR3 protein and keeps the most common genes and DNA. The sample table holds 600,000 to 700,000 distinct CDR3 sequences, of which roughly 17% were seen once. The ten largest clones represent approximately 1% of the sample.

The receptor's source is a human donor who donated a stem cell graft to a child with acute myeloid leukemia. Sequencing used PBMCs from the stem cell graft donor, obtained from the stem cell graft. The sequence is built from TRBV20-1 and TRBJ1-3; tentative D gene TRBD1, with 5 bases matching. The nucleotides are TGCAGTGCTAGCCCAGGGGGAAACACCATATATTTT. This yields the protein CSASPGGNTIYF.